Presented here are 14 T cell receptor beta chains from one specimen sequenced in a study of patients and donors after allogeneic stem cell transplantation. TCRdb analysed the RT-PCR reads with MiXCR anew, one entry per CDR3 protein. The sample lists around 150,000 distinct CDR3 sequences; about a third were seen once. Sequencing input: blood, either unsorted or a sorted T cell fraction (not recorded which). The receptors were gathered from a human donor who was either an allogeneic HSCT recipient or a stem cell or donor lymphocyte infusion donor (not recorded which). It is not recorded whose cells these are; they may come from a transplant donor.

This clonotype was found a few times. The CDR3 reads CASSASPYEQYF. The CDR3 region has the DNA TGTGCCAGCAGCGCCTCGCCCTACGAGCAGTACTTC. J is TRBJ2-7 and V is TRBV6-5; D is undetermined. Germline V lookup: CDR1 MNHEY, CDR2 SVGAGI. Trimming took 6 bases from V and 2 from J, leaving 8 bases between them. The CDR3 length is 12 residues.

Concerning this clonotype: Germline and junction disagree at one end, which may indicate a read error. The chain links TRBV9 to TRBJ2-7; D possibly matches TRBD1 or TRBD2 (5 bases each). CDR3 length equals 14 residues. Per germline, CDR1 SGDLS and CDR2 YYNGEE. The CDR3 region is CASTPGTAAYELYF. The CDR3, as DNA: TGTGCCAGCACCCCCGGGACGGCAGCCTACGAGCTGTACTTC.

This clonotype was detected many times. J is TRBJ2-6 and V is TRBV7-2; D unresolved. Germline V gene lookup returns CDR1 SGHTA and CDR2 FQGNSA. V gave up 1 base and J gave up 6 bases, with 4 bases separating them. CDR3 length: 13 residues. The CDR3 region is CASSLGEANVLTF. In DNA, the CDR3 is TGTGCCAGCAGCTTAGGGGAGGCCAACGTCCTGACTTTC.

The chain carries TRBV20-1 and TRBJ2-7; D is perhaps TRBD1 (6 bases). The V gene's germline CDR1 is DFQATT and CDR2 SNEGSKA (reference sequence). This CDR3 spans 14 amino acids. Trimming shortened V by 6 bases and J by 7 bases, and 22 bases separated the two germline ends. The CDR3 coding sequence is TGCAGTGCCCTCTCCACGGGCAGGGGAATGGAGCAGTACGTC. Protein: CSALSTGRGMEQYV.

This clonotype was found a few times. V gene TRBV12-3 or TRBV12-4 combines with J gene TRBJ1-2; no reliable D call. The length of the CDR3 is 12 residues. Trimming took off 5 bases at V and 5 bases at J, with 9 bases between the two ends. The CDR3 spells CASSARLYGYTF. CDR3 bases: TGTGCCAGCAGTGCCCGGTTGTATGGCTACACCTTC.

This rearrangement joins TRBV28 to TRBJ1-5; TRBD1 agrees at 9 bases. The J segment lost 6 bases and the V segment lost 5 bases, leaving 14 bases of the junction unmatched. The CDR3 covers 17 residues. Looked up from germline, CDR1 is MDHEN and CDR2 is SYDVKM. CDR3 nucleotides: TGTGCCAGCAGTCCAGGGGACAGGGCCGACACCGGTCAGCCCCAGCATTTT. It is translated as CASSPGDRADTGQPQHF.

The chain has TRBV27 and TRBJ2-3, with 8 bases fitting TRBD2. This CDR3 has 14 residues. CDR1 and CDR2 (germline): MNHEY, SMNVEV (reference sequence). The ends lost 8 bases at V and 2 bases at J; junction bases unmatched: 6. The CDR3 here is CASWTSHYTDTQYF. The CDR3 DNA reads TGTGCCAGCTGGACTAGCCACTACACAGATACGCAGTATTTT.

The chain recombines TRBV7-2 with TRBJ1-4; TRBD1 matches 7 bases. The CDR3 covers 14 residues. The V gene's germline CDR1 is SGHTA and CDR2 FQGNSA. V gave up 3 bases and J gave up 15 bases; unmatched junction bases: 13. The DNA of the CDR3 is TGTGCCAGCAGCTTTAGTGAGGTGGGGACAGCTGTGTTTTTT. It translates to CASSFSEVGTAVFF.

This clonotype was observed a handful of times. This chain connects TRBV7-9 to TRBJ1-5; D remains unclear. CDR3 length: 12 amino acids. Between the trimmed V and J ends, which lost 2 bases and 7 bases, there was a span of 6 bases. Germline V CDR1 and CDR2: SEHNR, FQNEAQ (reference sequence). CDR3 DNA: TGTGCCAGCAGCTTAAAAAGGCAGCCCCAGCATTTT. It yields the protein CASSLKRQPQHF.

J is TRBJ2-1 and V is TRBV10-3; D not certain. V lost 5 bases and J 5 bases, leaving 4 bases between the germline ends. The CDR3 has 11 amino acids. Germline V CDR1 and CDR2: ENHRY, SYGVKD. CDR3 residues: CAISRDNEQFF. The CDR3 DNA reads TGTGCCATCAGTCGGGACAATGAGCAGTTCTTC.

The chain carries TRBV25-1 and TRBJ2-7; D gene uncertain. The CDR3 is 11 residues long. CDR1 and CDR2 (germline): MGHDK, SYGVNS. The V end lost 6 bases, the J end lost 4 bases, and 7 bases lay between the germline ends. CDR3 residues: CASRNAYEQYV. CDR3 bases: TGTGCCAGCAGAAACGCATACGAGCAGTACGTC.

Only a few counts were recorded for this clonotype. The rearrangement uses TRBV6-1 and TRBJ2-3; 10 bases match TRBD2. V dropped 7 bases and J dropped 0; count of bases not matched to a gene: 4. Germline CDR1 reads MNHNS; CDR2 reads SASEGT. CDR3 length equals 15 residues. DNA for the CDR3: TGTGCCAGCAATCCGGGACTAGCGAGCACAGATACGCAGTATTTT. Its translation is CASNPGLASTDTQYF.

The chain joins TRBV5-5 to TRBJ1-5; D might be TRBD1 (5 bases). V lost 0 bases, J lost 4 bases, and 11 bases lay in between. Germline-derived CDR1 and CDR2 are SGHKS and YYEKEE (reference sequence). This CDR3 has 15 residues. The CDR3, as DNA: TGTGCCAGCAGCTTGGCCGGGACGGTGAATCAGCCCCAGCATTTT. Translating gives CASSLAGTVNQPQHF.

The chain couples TRBV4-3 to TRBJ2-3; 7 nucleotides align to TRBD2. The germline V gene encodes CDR1 LGHNA and CDR2 YSLEER. The CDR3 sequence is 14 residues long. J was trimmed by 7 bases and V by 4 bases; bases with no gene match: 8. CDR3 region: CASSPSGLVNTQYF. CDR3 bases: TGCGCCAGCAGCCCCTCCGGACTAGTTAATACGCAGTATTTT.